This T cell receptor beta chain was captured in a study of T cells in Graves' hyperthyroidism and ophthalmopathy. From RNA transcripts, TCR beta CDR3 regions were amplified. An initial round of RT-PCR targeting the TCR CDR3 relied on the HTBI primer set. TCRdb redid the calling of the multiplex PCR reads with MiXCR, one entry per CDR3 protein. The table lists 400,000 to 500,000 distinct CDR3 sequences, roughly an eighth of them singletons, with 5% to 6.5% in the top ten. The length of the CDR3 is 14 residues. Germline trimming cut 3 bases from V and 0 bases from J; bases unmatched to any gene: 1. CDR1 and CDR2 (germline): SNHLY, FYNNEI. This clonotype showed up many times.

The TCR was taken from a woman in her late teens or twenties with Graves' hyperthyroidism. The rearrangement joins TRBV2 to TRBJ1-1; 7 nucleotides match TRBD1. The sample comprised blood. This CDR3 is CASSEGTVNTEAFF. The CDR3, as DNA: TGTGCCAGCAGTGAGGGGACAGTGAACACTGAAGCTTTCTTT.